A selection of T cell receptor beta chains follows, all from one sample in a study of a mutant IDH1 vaccine in newly diagnosed glioma. Clones were sequenced by immunoSEQ multiplex PCR, and TCRdb holds only the in-frame ones, with some missing. Seen here are 40,000 or so clones, over 80% observed once, and the top ten hold 2.2%. Their recognized antigens are unknown. This sample comprised PBMCs, obtained from a glioma patient whose treatment included an IDH1 peptide vaccine. The receptors originated from a man aged 35-49 years with glioma. CDR3s include the opening cysteine and the closing phenylalanine or tryptophan. The order of the fields is J gene, D gene, clone size, V gene, CDR3 DNA, CDR3 protein. A D gene is named only where the DNA matches it firmly. Size is omitted from some rows. Given values are once, few, many or a class for expanded clones.

J gene: TRBJ1-5; D gene: -; clone size: -; V gene: TRBV18; CDR3 DNA: TGTGCCAGCTCACCAAAGCCTCATAGCAATCAGCCCCAGCATTTT; CDR3 protein: CASSPKPHSNQPQHF
J gene: TRBJ2-7; D gene: TRBD2; clone size: -; V gene: TRBV18; CDR3 DNA: TGTGCCAGCTCAGCCGGGAGGGCCTTCGAGCAGTACTTC; CDR3 protein: CASSAGRAFEQYF
J gene: TRBJ2-7; D gene: TRBD1; clone size: -; V gene: TRBV5-1; CDR3 DNA: TGCGCCAGCAGCCTCCGGGACAGGGCACACGAGCAGTACTTC; CDR3 protein: CASSLRDRAHEQYF
J gene: TRBJ2-7; D gene: -; clone size: -; V gene: TRBV13; CDR3 DNA: TGTGCCAGCGTGAAGATTGGAAACTACGAGCAGTACTTC; CDR3 protein: CASVKIGNYEQYF
J gene: TRBJ2-7; D gene: -; clone size: -; V gene: TRBV5-1; CDR3 DNA: TGCGCCAGCAGCAGCTACGGGGGTCAGGGCGAGCAGTACTTC; CDR3 protein: CASSSYGGQGEQYF
J gene: TRBJ2-1; D gene: -; clone size: few; V gene: TRBV4-1; CDR3 DNA: TGCGCCAGCAGCCAAGATCCGGCGGGATACAATGAGCAGTTCTTC; CDR3 protein: CASSQDPAGYNEQFF
J gene: TRBJ2-7; D gene: -; clone size: -; V gene: TRBV5-1; CDR3 DNA: TGCGCCAGCAGCCCCACAGGGAGCGAGCAGTACTTC; CDR3 protein: CASSPTGSEQYF
J gene: TRBJ2-7; D gene: TRBD1; clone size: -; V gene: TRBV6-1; CDR3 DNA: TGTGCCAGCCGACAGGGGGCTGACGAGCAGTACTTC; CDR3 protein: CASRQGADEQYF
J gene: TRBJ1-2; D gene: -; clone size: -; V gene: TRBV11-2; CDR3 DNA: TGTGCCAGCAGATTGACAGGCCACGATGGCTACACCTTC; CDR3 protein: CASRLTGHDGYTF
J gene: TRBJ2-7; D gene: -; clone size: -; V gene: TRBV7-2; CDR3 DNA: TGTGCCAGGACATGGGCAGGTCAGTACTTC; CDR3 protein: CARTWAGQYF
J gene: TRBJ2-3; D gene: -; clone size: once; V gene: TRBV5-4; CDR3 DNA: TGTGCCAGCAGCTTGGGTGGCGGGAGCACAGATACGCAGTATTTT; CDR3 protein: CASSLGGGSTDTQYF
J gene: TRBJ2-7; D gene: -; clone size: few; V gene: TRBV2; CDR3 DNA: TGTGCCAGCAGAATCCAAGGCACTGGGGGCGAGCAGTACTTC; CDR3 protein: CASRIQGTGGEQYF